This T cell receptor (beta chain) was captured by sequencing in a study of T-cell reconstitution after alpha-beta-depleted transplantation in children. Preparing the TCRbeta library involved the use of unique molecular identifiers. One entry per CDR3 protein, called by TCRdb with MiXCR from the PCR reads. The sample yields about 980,000 distinct CDR3 sequences, about 26% seen once. Broader study findings: By about two months after transplant, alpha-beta T cells reportedly arose from several hundred graft clones that had expanded. It was newly produced T cells that mostly accounted for T-cell counts and diversity one year after transplant. Elevated TCRbeta diversity at day 60 was traced, in some patients, to surviving recipient T cells and thymic progenitors.

V lost 5 bases, J lost 2 bases, and 11 bases lay in between. Germline loops: CDR1 MNHEY, CDR2 SMNVEV (reference sequence). The CDR3 spans 14 residues. This clonotype appeared many times. Its specificity is not known. The rearrangement links TRBV27 to TRBJ2-3, with no clear D. The receptor was isolated from a boy in the first two years of life who had a stem cell transplant for SCID, so the T cells may come from the graft donor. Sequencing used PBMCs, mostly from graft donor cells, obtained 360 days after TCRalphabeta/CD19-depleted stem cell transplant. Written as DNA, the CDR3 is TGTGCCAGCAGTGCTGTACCCTCCACAGATACGCAGTATTTT. Translating it yields CASSAVPSTDTQYF.